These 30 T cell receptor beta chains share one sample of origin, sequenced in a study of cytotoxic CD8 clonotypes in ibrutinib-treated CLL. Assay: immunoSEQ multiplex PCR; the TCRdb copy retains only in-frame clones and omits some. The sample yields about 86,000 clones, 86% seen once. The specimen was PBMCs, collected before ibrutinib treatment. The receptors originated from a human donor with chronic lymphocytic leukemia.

CDR3 protein: CASSDTGSRGEKLFF. As DNA, the CDR3 is TGTGCCAGCAGTGACACGGGTTCTCGGGGGGAAAAACTGTTTTTT. This sequence joins TRBV2 and TRBJ1-4, with D possibly matching TRBD1 (5 bases). Germline V gene data show CDR1 as SNHLY and CDR2 as FYNNEI. V shed 3 bases and J shed 8 bases, with 16 bases lying between them. There are 15 residues in the CDR3.

The CDR3 nucleotides read TGTGCCAGCAGCCAAGATAGGGCGCCGGAAAAACTGTTTTTT. Translating gives CASSQDRAPEKLFF. The chain combines TRBV4-2 with TRBJ1-4, with D unclear. Germline V gene data show CDR1 as LGHNA and CDR2 as YNFKEQ. V shed 0 bases and J shed 8 bases, with 10 bases lying between them. The CDR3 is 14 residues long.

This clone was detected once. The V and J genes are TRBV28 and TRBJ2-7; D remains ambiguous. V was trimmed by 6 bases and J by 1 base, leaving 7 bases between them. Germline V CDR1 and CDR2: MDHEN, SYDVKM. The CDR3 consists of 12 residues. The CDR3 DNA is TGTGCCAGCAGGTCGGAGTCCTACGAGCAGTACTTC. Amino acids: CASRSESYEQYF.

CDR3 coding DNA: TGTGCCAGCAGTCTGTCAGGTGGACTTAATCAGCCCCAGCATTTT. Its translation: CASSLSGGLNQPQHF. This chain uses TRBV27 with TRBJ1-5; D remains unclear. Looked up from germline, CDR1 is MNHEY and CDR2 is SMNVEV (reference sequence). V gave up 5 bases and J gave up 4 bases, with 15 bases separating them. This CDR3 contains 15 residues.

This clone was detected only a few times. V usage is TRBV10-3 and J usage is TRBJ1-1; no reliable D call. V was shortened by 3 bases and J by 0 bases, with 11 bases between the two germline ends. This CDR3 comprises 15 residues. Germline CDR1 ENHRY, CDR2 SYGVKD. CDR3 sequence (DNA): TGTGCCATCAGTGATTTGAGACACATGAACACTGAAGCTTTCTTT. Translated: CAISDLRHMNTEAFF.

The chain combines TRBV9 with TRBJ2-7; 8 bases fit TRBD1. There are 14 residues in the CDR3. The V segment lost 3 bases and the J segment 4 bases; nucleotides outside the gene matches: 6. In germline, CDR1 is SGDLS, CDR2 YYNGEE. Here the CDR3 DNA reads TGTGCCAGCAGCGAGGCGACAGGGGAGTACGAGCAGTACTTC. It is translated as CASSEATGEYEQYF.

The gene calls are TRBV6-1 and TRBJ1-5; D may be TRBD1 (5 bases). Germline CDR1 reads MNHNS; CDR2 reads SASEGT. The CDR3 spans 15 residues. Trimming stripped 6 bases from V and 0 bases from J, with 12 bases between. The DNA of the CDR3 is TGTGCCAGCAGGGCCGACAGACCTAGCAATCAGCCCCAGCATTTT. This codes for CASRADRPSNQPQHF.

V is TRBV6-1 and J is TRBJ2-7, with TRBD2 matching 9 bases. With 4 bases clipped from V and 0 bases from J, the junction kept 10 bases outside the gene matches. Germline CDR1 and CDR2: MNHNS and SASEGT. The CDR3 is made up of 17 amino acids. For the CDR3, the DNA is TGTGCCAGCAGTGTATATGAGGCGGGGGGGAGCTCCTACGAGCAGTACTTC. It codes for CASSVYEAGGSSYEQYF.

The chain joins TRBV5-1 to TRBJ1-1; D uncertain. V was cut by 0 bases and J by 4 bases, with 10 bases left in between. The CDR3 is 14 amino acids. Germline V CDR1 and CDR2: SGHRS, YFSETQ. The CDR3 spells CASSLVAGSTEAFF. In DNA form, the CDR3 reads TGCGCCAGCAGCTTGGTGGCAGGAAGCACTGAAGCTTTCTTT.

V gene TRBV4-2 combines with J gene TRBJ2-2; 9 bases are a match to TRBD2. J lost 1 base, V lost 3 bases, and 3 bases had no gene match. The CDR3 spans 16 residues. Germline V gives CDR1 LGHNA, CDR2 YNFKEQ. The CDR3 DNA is TGTGCCAGCAGCCAGCTAGCGGGACAGAACACCGGGGAGCTGTTTTTT. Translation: CASSQLAGQNTGELFF.

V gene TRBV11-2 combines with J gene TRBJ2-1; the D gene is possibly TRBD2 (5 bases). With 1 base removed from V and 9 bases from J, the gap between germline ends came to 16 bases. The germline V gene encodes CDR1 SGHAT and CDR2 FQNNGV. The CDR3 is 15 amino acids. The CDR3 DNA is TGTGCCAGCAGCTTAGCCGGGAAGGCACATGGTGAGCAGTTCTTC. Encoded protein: CASSLAGKAHGEQFF.

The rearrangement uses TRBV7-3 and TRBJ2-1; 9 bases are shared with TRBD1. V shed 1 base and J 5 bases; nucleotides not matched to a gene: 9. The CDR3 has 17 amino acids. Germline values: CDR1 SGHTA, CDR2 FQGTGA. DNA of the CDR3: TGTGCCAGCAGCTTAAGGCCCGGACAGGGGACACACAATGAGCAGTTCTTC. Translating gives CASSLRPGQGTHNEQFF.

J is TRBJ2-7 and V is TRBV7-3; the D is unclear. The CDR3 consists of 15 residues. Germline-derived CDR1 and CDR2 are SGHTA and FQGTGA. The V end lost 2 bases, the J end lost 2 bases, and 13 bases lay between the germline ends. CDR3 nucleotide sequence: TGTGCCAGCAGCTTAGAGGCAATACCCGCCTACGAGCAGTACTTC. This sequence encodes CASSLEAIPAYEQYF. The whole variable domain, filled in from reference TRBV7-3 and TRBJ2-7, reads GAGVSQTPSNKVTEKGKYVELRCDPISGHTALYWYRQSLGQGPEFLIYFQGTGAADDSGLPNDRFFAVRPEGSVSTLKIQRTERGDSAVYLCASSLEAIPAYEQYFGPGTRLTVT.

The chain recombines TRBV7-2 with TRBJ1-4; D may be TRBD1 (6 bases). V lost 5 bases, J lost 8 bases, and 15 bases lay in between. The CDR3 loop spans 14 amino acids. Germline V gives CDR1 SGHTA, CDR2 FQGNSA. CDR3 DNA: TGTGCCAGCAGCCGGGGACAAGTCGGAGAAAAACTGTTTTTT. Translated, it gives CASSRGQVGEKLFF.

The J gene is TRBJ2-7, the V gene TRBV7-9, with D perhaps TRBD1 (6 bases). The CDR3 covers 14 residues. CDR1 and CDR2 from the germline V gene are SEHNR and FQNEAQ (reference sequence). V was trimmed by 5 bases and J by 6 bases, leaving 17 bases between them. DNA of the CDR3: TGTGCCAGCAGCCCGCAGGGGCTCTACGGCGAGCAGTACTTC. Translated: CASSPQGLYGEQYF.

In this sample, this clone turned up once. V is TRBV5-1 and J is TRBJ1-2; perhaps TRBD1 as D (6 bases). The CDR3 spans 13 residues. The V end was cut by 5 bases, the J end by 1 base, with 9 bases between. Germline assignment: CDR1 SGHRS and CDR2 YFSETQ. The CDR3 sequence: CASREGGNYGYTF. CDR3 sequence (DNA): TGCGCCAGCAGAGAAGGGGGTAACTATGGCTACACCTTC.

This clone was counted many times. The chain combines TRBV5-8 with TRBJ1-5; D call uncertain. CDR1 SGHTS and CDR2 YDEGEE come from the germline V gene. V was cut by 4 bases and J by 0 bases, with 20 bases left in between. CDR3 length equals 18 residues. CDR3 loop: CASSLIPGYRYSNQPQHF. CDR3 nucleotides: TGTGCCAGCAGCCTAATCCCGGGATATCGATATAGCAATCAGCCCCAGCATTTT.

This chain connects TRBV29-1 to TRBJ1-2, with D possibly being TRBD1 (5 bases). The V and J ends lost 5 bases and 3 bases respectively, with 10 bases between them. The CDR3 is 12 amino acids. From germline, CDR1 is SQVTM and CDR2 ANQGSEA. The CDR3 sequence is CSVPMGDYGYTF. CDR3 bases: TGCAGCGTTCCAATGGGGGACTATGGCTACACCTTC.

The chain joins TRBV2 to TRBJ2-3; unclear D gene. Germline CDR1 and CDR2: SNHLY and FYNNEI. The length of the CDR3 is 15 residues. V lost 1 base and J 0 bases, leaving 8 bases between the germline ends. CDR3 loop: CASSEDLPSTDTQYF. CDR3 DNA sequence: TGTGCCAGCAGTGAAGACTTGCCCAGCACAGATACGCAGTATTTT.

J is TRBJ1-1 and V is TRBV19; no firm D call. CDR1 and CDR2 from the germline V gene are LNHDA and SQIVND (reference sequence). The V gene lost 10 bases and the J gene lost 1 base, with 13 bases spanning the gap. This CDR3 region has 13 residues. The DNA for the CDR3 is TGTGCCACCGCAAGAGGGAAGAACACTGAAGCTTTCTTT. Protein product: CATARGKNTEAFF.

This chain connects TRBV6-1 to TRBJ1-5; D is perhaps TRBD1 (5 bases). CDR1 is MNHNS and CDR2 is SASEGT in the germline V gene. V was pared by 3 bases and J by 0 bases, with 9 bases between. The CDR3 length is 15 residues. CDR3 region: CASSETDYSNQPQHF. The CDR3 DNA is TGTGCCAGCAGTGAGACAGATTATAGCAATCAGCCCCAGCATTTT.

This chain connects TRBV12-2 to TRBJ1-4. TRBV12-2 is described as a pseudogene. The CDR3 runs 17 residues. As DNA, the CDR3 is TGTGCAAGTCGCTTAACGCAAACCGGGACCATTCTTGAAAAACTGTTTTTT. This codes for CASRLTQTGTILEKLFF.

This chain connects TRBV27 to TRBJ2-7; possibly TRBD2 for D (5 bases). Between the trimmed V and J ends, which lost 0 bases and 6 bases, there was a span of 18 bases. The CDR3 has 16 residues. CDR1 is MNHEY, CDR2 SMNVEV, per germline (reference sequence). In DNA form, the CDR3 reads TGTGCCAGCAGTTTATCCATTAATAGGAGAGGGCCCGAGCAGTACTTC. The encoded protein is CASSLSINRRGPEQYF.

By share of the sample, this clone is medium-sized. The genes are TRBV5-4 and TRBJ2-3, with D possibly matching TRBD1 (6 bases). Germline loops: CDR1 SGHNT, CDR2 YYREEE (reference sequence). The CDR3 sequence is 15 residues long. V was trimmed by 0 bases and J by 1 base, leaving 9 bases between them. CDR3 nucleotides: TGTGCCAGCAGCTTGGGGTCAGGGGGCACAGATACGCAGTATTTT. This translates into CASSLGSGGTDTQYF. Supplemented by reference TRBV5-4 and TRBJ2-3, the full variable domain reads ETGVTQSPTHLIKTRGQQVTLRCSSQSGHNTVSWYQQALGQGPQFIFQYYREEENGRGNFPPRFSGLQFPNYSSELNVNALELDDSALYLCASSLGSGGTDTQYFGPGTRLTVL.

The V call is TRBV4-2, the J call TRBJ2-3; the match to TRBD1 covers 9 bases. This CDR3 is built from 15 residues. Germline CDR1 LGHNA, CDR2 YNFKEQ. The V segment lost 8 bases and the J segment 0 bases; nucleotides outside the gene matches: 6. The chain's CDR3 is CASSRGTGSTDTQYF. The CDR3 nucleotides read TGTGCCAGCTCTCGCGGGACAGGGAGCACAGATACGCAGTATTTT.

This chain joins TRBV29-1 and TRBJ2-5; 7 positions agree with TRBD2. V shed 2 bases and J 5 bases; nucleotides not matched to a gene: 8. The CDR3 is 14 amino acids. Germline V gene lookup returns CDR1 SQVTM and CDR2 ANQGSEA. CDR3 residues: CSVESRGSTETQYF. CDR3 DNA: TGCAGCGTTGAATCCCGCGGGAGTACGGAGACCCAGTACTTC.

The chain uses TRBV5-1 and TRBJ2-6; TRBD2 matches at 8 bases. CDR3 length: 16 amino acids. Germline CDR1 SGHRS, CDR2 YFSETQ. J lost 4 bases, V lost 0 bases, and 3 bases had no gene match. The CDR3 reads CASSLVSGVGANVLTF. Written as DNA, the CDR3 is TGCGCCAGCAGCTTGGTTAGCGGGGTCGGGGCCAACGTCCTGACTTTC.

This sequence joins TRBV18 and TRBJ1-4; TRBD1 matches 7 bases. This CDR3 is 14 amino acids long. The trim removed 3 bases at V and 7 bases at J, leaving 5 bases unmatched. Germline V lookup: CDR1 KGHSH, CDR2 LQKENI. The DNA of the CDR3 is TGTGCCAGCTCACCGTCGACAGGGTTTGAAAAACTGTTTTTT. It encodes CASSPSTGFEKLFF.

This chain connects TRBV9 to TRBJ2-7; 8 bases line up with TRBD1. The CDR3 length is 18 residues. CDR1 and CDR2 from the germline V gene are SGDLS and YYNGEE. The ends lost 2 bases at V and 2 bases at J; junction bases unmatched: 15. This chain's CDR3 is CASSVLEQRTGKTYEQYF. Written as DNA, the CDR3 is TGTGCCAGCAGCGTCCTGGAGCAGAGGACAGGGAAGACCTACGAGCAGTACTTC. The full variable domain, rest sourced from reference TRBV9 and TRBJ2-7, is DSGVTQTPKHLITATGQRVTLRCSPRSGDLSVYWYQQSLDQGLQFLIQYYNGEERAKGNILERFSAQQFPDLHSELNLSSLELGDSALYFCASSVLEQRTGKTYEQYFGPGTRLTVT.

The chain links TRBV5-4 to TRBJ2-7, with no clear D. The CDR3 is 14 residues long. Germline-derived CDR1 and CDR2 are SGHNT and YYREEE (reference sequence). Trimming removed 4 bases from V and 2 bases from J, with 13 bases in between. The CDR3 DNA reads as TGTGCCAGCAGCCCCCCGCAGGCGGCCTACGAGCAGTACTTC. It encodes CASSPPQAAYEQYF.